This TCR beta chain is drawn from a study of cytomegalovirus exposure and HLA in healthy donors. The overall study: Per a later analysis, the roughly 690 first-cohort and approximately 120 validation repertoires shared one platform.

Measured with immunoSEQ multiplex PCR; TCRdb has only the in-frame clones, and not every one. The sample lists more than 100,000 clones, more than 75% seen once, with about 6.9% in the top ten. The trim removed 5 bases at V and 2 bases at J, leaving 12 bases unmatched. CDR1 SEHNR and CDR2 FQNEAQ come from the germline V gene (reference sequence). The CDR3 contains 16 residues. The donors belonged to the roughly 120-subject validation cohort, separate from the roughly 600-subject first cohort. Comments on this clone: Its antigen is not known.

Overall study findings and caveats: Cytomegalovirus association was listed for 150 to 200 TCR beta chains. The dataset shows that most TCR sequences were rare, while some public TCRs occurred in many donors.

The origin of this receptor is a woman aged 18-29 years in good health and CMV-seropositive. The chain combines TRBV7-9 with TRBJ2-7, with 7 bases matching TRBD1. The sequenced sample was PBMCs. The CDR3 DNA reads TGTGCCAGCAGCCCCCAGGGCCAGGGGGTCGCCTACGAGCAGTACTTC. As protein: CASSPQGQGVAYEQYF.